This TCR beta chain emerged from a study of cytomegalovirus exposure and HLA in healthy donors. The PCR ran on 60 Vbeta and 13 Jbeta primers. The method was immunoSEQ multiplex PCR; TCRdb's version includes in-frame clones alone and lacks a portion of them. The sample holds approximately 170,000 clones; 80% to 85% are singletons and the top ten take around 2.3%. This CDR3 region has 17 residues. Per germline, CDR1 SGHTA and CDR2 FQGNSA. Losses at the gene ends were 6 bases for V and 3 bases for J; bases not matched to a gene: 12. This chain joins TRBV7-2 and TRBJ2-3; 10 bases align to TRBD1. The clonotype was recovered from a male donor in good health and CMV-seronegative. Sequencing was done on a sample of PBMCs. CDR3 amino acids: CASSSRDRGLSTDTQYF. CDR3 coding DNA: TGTGCCAGCAGTTCCAGGGACAGGGGTCTCAGTACAGATACGCAGTATTTT.